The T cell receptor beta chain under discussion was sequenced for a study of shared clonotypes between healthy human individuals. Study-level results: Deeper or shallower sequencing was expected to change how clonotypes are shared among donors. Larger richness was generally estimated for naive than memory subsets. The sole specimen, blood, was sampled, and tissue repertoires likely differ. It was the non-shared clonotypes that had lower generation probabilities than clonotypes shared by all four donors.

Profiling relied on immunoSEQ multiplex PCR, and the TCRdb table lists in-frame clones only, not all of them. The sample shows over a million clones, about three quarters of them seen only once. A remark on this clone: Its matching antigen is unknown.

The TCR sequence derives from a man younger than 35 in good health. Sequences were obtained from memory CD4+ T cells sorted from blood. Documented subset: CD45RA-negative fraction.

The CDR3 sequence: CASRTTGTSNQPQHF. The CDR3 DNA reads TGTGCCAGTAGGACGACAGGGACCAGCAATCAGCCCCAGCATTTT. The rearrangement joins TRBV19 to TRBJ1-5; 7 bases fit TRBD1. The V segment lost 6 bases and the J segment 1 base; nucleotides outside the gene matches: 6. There are 15 residues in the CDR3. Germline lookup yields CDR1 LNHDA and CDR2 SQIVND (reference sequence).